This TCR beta chain emerged from a study of blood T cell repertoires in COVID-19. Repertoires were generated with immunoSEQ multiplex PCR, while TCRdb's copy carries only in-frame clones and drops some. The profile shows approximately 260,000 clones, approximately 80% of them singletons. This CDR3 has 14 residues. The V gene's germline CDR1 is MGHDK and CDR2 SYGVNS. Trimming cost V 8 bases and J 4 bases, with 17 bases left between them. This receptor was identified in a woman aged 40 to 50 with active or convalescent COVID-19. This chain uses TRBV25-1 with TRBJ2-5; maybe TRBD1 (6 bases). Sequencing used peripheral blood. The CDR3 region has the DNA TGTGCCAGCCACCCCGGACAGCTCCCAGAGACCCAGTACTTC. This encodes CASHPGQLPETQYF.